One sample yielded the 4 T cell receptor beta chains listed below, sequenced in a study of response to subunit inactivated influenza vaccine (dated by TCRdb to between 2017 and 2018). Library construction relied on RT-PCR. Sequencer: Illumina HiSeq 2500. TCRdb took the public reads, trimmed them with fastp at Q25, ran MiXCR for clone calling and kept in-frame beta chains. Rows with a matching CDR3 protein are joined into one entry that keeps the most common DNA and genes. Present in this sample are hundreds of thousands of distinct CDR3 sequences, around 15% of which were seen just once. The ten biggest clones cover 7.6% of the sample. Sequenced material: PBMCs from blood, taken less than 15 days before vaccination. All receptors derive from a man aged 45 to 65 who received an inactivated influenza vaccine. Donor details come from another sample of the same person, matched by shared clones.

At least ten counts were recorded for this clonotype. CDR3 amino acids: CASSFGAGVYNEQFF. Written as DNA, the CDR3 is TGTGCCAGCAGTTTCGGAGCGGGGGTTTACAATGAGCAGTTCTTC. V and J are TRBV12-3 or TRBV12-4 and TRBJ2-1, with 8 bases matching TRBD2. This CDR3 contains 15 residues. J was trimmed by 4 bases and V by 3 bases; bases with no gene match: 5.

A few counts support this clonotype. V usage is TRBV7-2 and J usage is TRBJ2-7; a possible D gene is TRBD2 (6 bases). The CDR3 is 13 amino acids. Germline CDR1 reads SGHTA; CDR2 reads FQGNSA. The V and J ends lost 5 bases and 3 bases respectively, with 11 bases between them. The CDR3 loop is CASSAGRFYEQYF. The CDR3 nucleotides are TGTGCCAGCAGCGCGGGACGGTTCTACGAGCAGTACTTC.

The chain recombines TRBV7-9 with TRBJ2-7; 7 bases are a match to TRBD1. The CDR3 is made up of 16 amino acids. V lost 1 base, J lost 2 bases, and 8 bases stayed unmatched. Germline V gene data show CDR1 as SEHNR and CDR2 as FQNEAQ (reference sequence). The CDR3 loop reads CASSLGRGTAAYEQYF. The DNA for the CDR3 is TGTGCCAGCAGCTTAGGCAGAGGGACAGCGGCCTACGAGCAGTACTTC.

The genes are TRBV12-3 or TRBV12-4 and TRBJ2-1, with TRBD2 identical over 8 bases. With V trimmed by 6 bases and J by 9 bases, 16 bases remained unmatched. The CDR3 extends over 16 amino acids. In nucleotides, the CDR3 is TGTGCCAGCAGGGACGGTCGCGGGGGGCCGATCGGTGAGCAGTTCTTC. Translated: CASRDGRGGPIGEQFF.